This TCR gamma chain was captured by sequencing in a study of intestinal T cells in coeliac disease (dated by TCRdb to about 2020). For the study in its entirety: In the TRG cohort, the mean age of coeliac patients was about 16 years compared with about 59 years for controls, so the coeliac patients were much younger than the controls. The TCR-delta (TRD) cohort included duodenal biopsies from about 11 coeliac disease patients and about 11 non-coeliac controls. Duodenal biopsies from about 30 coeliac disease patients and 20 to 25 non-coeliac controls were included in a second, larger TCR-gamma (TRG) cohort. The investigation overall reported the following: All 22 biopsies in training were correctly classified by TRD kmer-based clustering, and a leave-one-out accuracy of about 91% was reported. Of approximately 54 biopsies, around 50 (around 94%) were correctly classified by TRG clustering, which had a reported leave-one-out accuracy of approximately 87%. Coeliac and control groups differed significantly in age, although an age-split analysis did not yield significant classification. FFPE-derived DNA was found to be relatively degraded, and loss of a proportion of TCR sequences in each sample was likely caused by this degradation. There was no way to tell repeated CDR3 amino acid sequences apart from PCR duplicates.

This clone occurred a few times. Its antigen specificity is not known. A much larger clone sits a single nucleotide away, making a read error possible. As encoded in the germline V gene (reference sequence), CDR1 is GITISATS while CDR2 is ISYDGTV. From cysteine to phenylalanine, the CDR3 is 11 amino acids long. Only CDR3 DNA is held: 33 bases, read in frame from base 1. Library preparation employed multiplex PCR. Sequencer: Ion Torrent PGM. The LymphoTrack kit, which has primers carrying Illumina adapters, was used to amplify TRG repertoires from 200 ng of biopsy DNA. TRG amplicons were purified with AMPure XP beads, quantified on a 2100 Bioanalyzer, and pooled equimolarly. An Ion PGM instrument was used to sequence the TRG libraries. The study's own analysis went as follows. Reads in which more than 10% of nucleotides fell below the per-patient third-quartile quality score were removed with FastX. Reads were aligned with IMGT/HighV-QUEST to assign V, D and J genes, identify CDR3 regions and assess functionality. After the sequences were translated into amino acids, every sequence predicted to be non-functional was thrown out. CDR3s were split into kmers with and without positional annotation, PCA was performed on kmer frequencies, and samples were clustered using all 1023 combinations of PCs 1-10. Classification was validated by leave-one-out cross-validation, in which parameters were re-optimised on the remaining samples each time. Shannon diversity was calculated with the vegan R package from repeated random subsamples, each the size of the lowest read count. TCRdb called clones from the public reads with CATT, and repeated DNA sequences were later combined into one row. TCRdb, rather than the study authors, made the V and J calls. The sample yields over 300 gamma-chain clones; less than 70% were counted once. The ten largest clones represent approximately 38% of the sample.

For each case, genomic DNA was isolated from ten 5-um FFPE scrolls with the QIAamp DNA FFPE tissue kit. Classification of coeliac disease based on the TCR repertoire was tested using fully anonymised formalin-fixed paraffin-embedded duodenal biopsies that were surplus to diagnostic needs. Sequences were obtained from a duodenal biopsy. In this chain, TRGV9 is recombined with TRGJ1 or TRGJ2. The receptor was isolated from a human donor with celiac disease. This receptor has the CDR3 CAVSNYYKKLF. In nucleotides, the sequence is TGCGCCGTTTCGAATTATTATAAGAAACTCTTT.